The 5 T cell receptor beta chains below were found in one sample sequenced in a study of siplizumab effects on memory and regulatory T cells. Assay used: immunoSEQ multiplex PCR; TCRdb lists only in-frame clones, some missing. The data show 75,000 to 100,000 clones, about 93% seen once. Sequencing was carried out using non-Treg CD4+ T cells sorted from blood. The source is a human donor in good health.

V usage is TRBV9 and J usage is TRBJ2-3; possibly TRBD2 for D (5 bases). Trimming removed 1 base at V and 0 bases at J, with 9 bases between. Germline CDR1 reads SGDLS; CDR2 reads YYNGEE. This CDR3 contains 15 residues. As DNA, the CDR3 is TGTGCCAGCAGCGTACTAGCAAGAAGCACAGATACGCAGTATTTT. Its translation is CASSVLARSTDTQYF.

The chain links TRBV7-9 to TRBJ1-1; D is perhaps TRBD1 (5 bases). The CDR3 has 15 amino acids. Trimming shortened V by 5 bases and J by 2 bases, and 15 bases separated the two germline ends. Germline V gene data show CDR1 as SEHNR and CDR2 as FQNEAQ (reference sequence). The CDR3 region is CASSGRQRVNTEAFF. The CDR3 DNA reads TGTGCCAGCAGCGGCCGACAGCGGGTTAACACTGAAGCTTTCTTT.

The gene calls are TRBV7-8 and TRBJ1-5; no firm D call. The V end was cut by 1 base, the J end by 5 bases, with 12 bases between. Per germline, CDR1 SGHVS and CDR2 FQNEAQ. The CDR3 consists of 15 residues. This CDR3 is CASSLGAGIDQPQHF. The DNA of the CDR3 is TGTGCCAGCAGCTTAGGGGCAGGCATAGATCAGCCCCAGCATTTT.

The chain has TRBV18 and TRBJ2-5; no firm D call. Germline-derived CDR1 and CDR2 are KGHSH and LQKENI. V gave up 0 bases and J gave up 2 bases, with 7 bases separating them. The CDR3 length is 14 residues. The CDR3 spells CASSPPTPQETQYF. The CDR3 nucleotides read TGTGCCAGCTCACCACCCACACCGCAAGAGACCCAGTACTTC.

The V call is TRBV7-9, the J call TRBJ2-2, with 8 bases fitting TRBD1. Germline loops: CDR1 SEHNR, CDR2 FQNEAQ (reference sequence). The CDR3 is 15 amino acids. The ends lost 2 bases at V and 7 bases at J; junction bases unmatched: 6. CDR3 loop: CASSLQGALSGELFF. CDR3 DNA: TGTGCCAGCAGCTTACAGGGGGCATTGAGCGGGGAGCTGTTTTTT.